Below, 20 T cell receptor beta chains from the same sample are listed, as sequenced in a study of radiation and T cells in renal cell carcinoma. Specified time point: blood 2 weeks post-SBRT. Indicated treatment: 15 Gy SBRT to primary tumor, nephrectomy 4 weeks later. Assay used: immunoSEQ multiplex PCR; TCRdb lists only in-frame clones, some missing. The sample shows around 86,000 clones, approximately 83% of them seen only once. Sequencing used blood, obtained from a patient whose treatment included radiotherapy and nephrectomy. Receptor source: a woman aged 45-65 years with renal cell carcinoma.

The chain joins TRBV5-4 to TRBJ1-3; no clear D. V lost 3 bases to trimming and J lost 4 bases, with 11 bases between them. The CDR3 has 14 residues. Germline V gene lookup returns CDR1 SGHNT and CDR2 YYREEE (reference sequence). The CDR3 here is CASSWDPSGNTIYF. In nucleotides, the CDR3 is TGTGCCAGCAGCTGGGATCCGAGCGGAAACACCATATATTTT.

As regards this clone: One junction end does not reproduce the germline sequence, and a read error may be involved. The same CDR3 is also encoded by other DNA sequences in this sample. The CDR3 here is CASSLESSYGYTF. The DNA for the CDR3 is TGTGCCAGCAGCCTCGAGTCGAGCTATGGTTACACCTTC. The rearrangement joins TRBV2 to TRBJ1-2; D unresolved. Germline values: CDR1 SNHLY, CDR2 FYNNEI. The CDR3 length is 13 residues.

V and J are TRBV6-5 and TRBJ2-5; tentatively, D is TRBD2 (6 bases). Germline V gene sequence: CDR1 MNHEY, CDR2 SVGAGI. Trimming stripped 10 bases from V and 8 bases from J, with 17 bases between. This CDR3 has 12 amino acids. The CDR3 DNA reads TGTGCCACCGGGACTGCCCTCAAAACCCAGTACTTC. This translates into CATGTALKTQYF.

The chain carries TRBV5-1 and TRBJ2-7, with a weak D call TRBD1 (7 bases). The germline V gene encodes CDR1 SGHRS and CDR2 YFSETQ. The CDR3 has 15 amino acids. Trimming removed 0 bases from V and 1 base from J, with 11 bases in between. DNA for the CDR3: TGCGCCAGCAGCTTGGGCGGGACAGCTTCCTACGAGCAGTACTTC. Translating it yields CASSLGGTASYEQYF.

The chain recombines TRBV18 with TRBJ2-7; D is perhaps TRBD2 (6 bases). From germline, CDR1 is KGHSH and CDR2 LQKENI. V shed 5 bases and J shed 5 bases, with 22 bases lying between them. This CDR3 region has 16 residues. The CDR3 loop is CASSMSTEGGLDEQYF. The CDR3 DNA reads TGTGCCAGCTCAATGTCAACGGAGGGCGGGCTCGACGAGCAGTACTTC.

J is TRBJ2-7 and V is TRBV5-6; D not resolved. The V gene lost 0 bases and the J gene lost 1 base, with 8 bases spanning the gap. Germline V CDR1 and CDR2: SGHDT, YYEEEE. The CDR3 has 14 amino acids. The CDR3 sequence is CASSLDYRSYEQYF. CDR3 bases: TGTGCCAGCAGCTTGGATTACAGATCCTACGAGCAGTACTTC.

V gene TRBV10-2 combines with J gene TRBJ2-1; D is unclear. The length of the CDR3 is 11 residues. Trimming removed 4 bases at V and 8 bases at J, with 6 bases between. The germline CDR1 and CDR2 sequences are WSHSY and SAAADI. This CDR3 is CASSAYYEQFF. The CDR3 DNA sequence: TGCGCCAGCAGTGCGTATTATGAGCAGTTCTTC.

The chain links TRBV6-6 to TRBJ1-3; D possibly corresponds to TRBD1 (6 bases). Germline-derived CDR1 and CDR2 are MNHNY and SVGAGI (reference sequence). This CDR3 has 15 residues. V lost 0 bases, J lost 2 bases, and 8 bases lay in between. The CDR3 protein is CASSYSQGPGNTIYF. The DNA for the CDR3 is TGTGCCAGCAGTTACTCACAGGGTCCTGGAAACACCATATATTTT.

The CDR3 region is CASSLGRATGELFF. In DNA form, the CDR3 reads TGTGCCAGCAGCTTGGGGCGGGCCACCGGGGAGCTGTTTTTT. This chain links TRBV11-2 with TRBJ2-2; D may be TRBD1 or TRBD2 (5 bases each). The V end was cut by 3 bases, the J end by 4 bases, with 9 bases between. Germline V CDR1 and CDR2: SGHAT, FQNNGV. The CDR3 consists of 14 residues.

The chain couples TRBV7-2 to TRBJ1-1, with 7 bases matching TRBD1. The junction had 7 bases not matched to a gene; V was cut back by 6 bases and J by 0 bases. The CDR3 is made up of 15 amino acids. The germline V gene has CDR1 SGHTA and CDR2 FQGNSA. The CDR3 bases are TGTGCCAGCAGTTCTCAAGGGGGCATGAACACTGAAGCTTTCTTT. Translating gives CASSSQGGMNTEAFF.

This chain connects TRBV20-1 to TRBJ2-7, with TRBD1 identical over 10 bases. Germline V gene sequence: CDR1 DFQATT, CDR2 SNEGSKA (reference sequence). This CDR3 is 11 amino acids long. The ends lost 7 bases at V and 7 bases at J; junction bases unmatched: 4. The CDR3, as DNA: TGCAGTGGGACAGGGGGGGAAGAGCAGTACTTC. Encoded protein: CSGTGGEEQYF.

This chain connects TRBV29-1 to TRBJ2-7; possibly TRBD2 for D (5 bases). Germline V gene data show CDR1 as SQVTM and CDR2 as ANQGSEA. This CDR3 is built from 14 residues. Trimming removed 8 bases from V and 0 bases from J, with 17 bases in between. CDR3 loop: CSFGEGPSSYEQYF. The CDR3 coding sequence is TGCAGCTTCGGCGAGGGCCCCTCCTCCTACGAGCAGTACTTC.

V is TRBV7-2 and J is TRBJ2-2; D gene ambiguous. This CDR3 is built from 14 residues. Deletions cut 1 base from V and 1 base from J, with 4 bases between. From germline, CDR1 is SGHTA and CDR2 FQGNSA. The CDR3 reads CASSLEQNTGELFF. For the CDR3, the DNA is TGTGCCAGCAGCTTAGAACAGAACACCGGGGAGCTGTTTTTT.

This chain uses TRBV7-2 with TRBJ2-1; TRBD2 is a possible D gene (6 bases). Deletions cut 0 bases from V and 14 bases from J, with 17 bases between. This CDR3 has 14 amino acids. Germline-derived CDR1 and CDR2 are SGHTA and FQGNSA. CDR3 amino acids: CASSLAGLLGREFF. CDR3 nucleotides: TGTGCCAGCAGCTTAGCGGGACTCCTAGGGAGAGAGTTCTTC.

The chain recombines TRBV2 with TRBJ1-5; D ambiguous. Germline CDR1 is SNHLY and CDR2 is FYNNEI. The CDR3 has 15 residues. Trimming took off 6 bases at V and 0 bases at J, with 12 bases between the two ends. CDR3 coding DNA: TGTGCCAGCAGGCCCGCGGCAGGTAGCAATCAGCCCCAGCATTTT. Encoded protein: CASRPAAGSNQPQHF. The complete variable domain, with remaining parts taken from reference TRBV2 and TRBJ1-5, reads EPEVTQTPSHQVTQMGQEVILRCVPISNHLYFYWYRQILGQKVEFLVSFYNNEISEKSEIFDDQFSVERPDGSNFTLKIRSTKLEDSAMYFCASRPAAGSNQPQHFGDGTRLSIL.

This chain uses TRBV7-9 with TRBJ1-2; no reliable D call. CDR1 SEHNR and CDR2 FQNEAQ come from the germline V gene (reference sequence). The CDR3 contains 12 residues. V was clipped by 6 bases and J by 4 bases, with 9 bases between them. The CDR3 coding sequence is TGTGCCAGCAGTAGTGCCTTCTATGGCTACACCTTC. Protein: CASSSAFYGYTF.

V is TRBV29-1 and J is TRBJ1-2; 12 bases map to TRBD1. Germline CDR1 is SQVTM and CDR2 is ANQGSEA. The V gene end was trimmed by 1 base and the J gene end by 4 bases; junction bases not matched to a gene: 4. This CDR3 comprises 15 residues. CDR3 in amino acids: CSVEGGTGGPYGYTF. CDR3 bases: TGCAGCGTTGAAGGGGGGACAGGGGGCCCCTATGGCTACACCTTC. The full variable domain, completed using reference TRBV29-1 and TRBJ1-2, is SAVISQKPSRDICQRGTSLTIQCQVDSQVTMMFWYRQQPGQSLTLIATANQGSEATYESGFVIDKFPISRPNLTFSTLTVSNMSPEDSSIYLCSVEGGTGGPYGYTFGSGTRLTVV.

The CDR3 sequence is CAWSVQPARTYDEQYF. The CDR3 DNA follows: TGTGCCTGGAGTGTACAGCCAGCCAGGACTTACGATGAGCAGTACTTC. The chain links TRBV30 to TRBJ2-7; D perhaps matches TRBD2 (5 bases). Trimming took 0 bases from V and 7 from J, leaving 22 bases between them. The CDR3 is made up of 16 amino acids. In germline, CDR1 is GTSNPN, CDR2 SVGIG (reference sequence). The variable domain in full, completed from reference TRBV30 and TRBJ2-7, reads SQTIHQWPATLVQPVGSPLSLECTVEGTSNPNLYWYRQAAGRGLQLLFYSVGIGQISSEVPQNLSASRPQDRQFILSSKKLLLSDSGFYLCAWSVQPARTYDEQYFGPGTRLTVT.

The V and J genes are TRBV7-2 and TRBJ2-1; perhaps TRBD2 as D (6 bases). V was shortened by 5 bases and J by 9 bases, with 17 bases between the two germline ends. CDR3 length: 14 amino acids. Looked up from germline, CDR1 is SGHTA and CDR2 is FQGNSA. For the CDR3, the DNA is TGTGCCAGCAGCGTCCAGGAGGGTATGGTTGAGCAGTTCTTC. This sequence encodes CASSVQEGMVEQFF.

This CDR3 is CASSVQGSPTGNTIYF. In DNA, the CDR3 is TGTGCCAGTAGTGTTCAGGGGAGCCCAACTGGAAACACCATATATTTT. The rearrangement links TRBV19 to TRBJ1-3, with a weak D call TRBD1 (6 bases). The CDR3 totals 16 residues. The germline V gene encodes CDR1 LNHDA and CDR2 SQIVND (reference sequence). V was shortened by 5 bases and J by 2 bases, with 16 bases between the two germline ends.